Following are 15 T cell receptor beta chains from one sample sequenced in a study of shared clonotypes between healthy human individuals. TCRdb's copy holds only in-frame clones and misses some; the assay was immunoSEQ multiplex PCR. The data show roughly 700,000 clones, with under 80% seen just once and about 1.8% held by the top ten. Sequenced input: memory CD4+ T cells sorted from blood. The subset denotes: CD45RA-negative fraction. The receptors were sampled from a woman aged 25-40 years in good health.

This chain uses TRBV5-4 with TRBJ1-4; D gene unclear. The CDR3 contains 16 residues. With 4 bases removed from V and 8 bases from J, the gap between germline ends came to 21 bases. Germline CDR1 and CDR2: SGHNT and YYREEE (reference sequence). The CDR3 sequence is CASSDRTKDSVEKLFF. The CDR3 DNA reads TGTGCCAGCAGCGACCGGACGAAGGATTCTGTGGAAAAACTGTTTTTT.

The V call is TRBV7-8, the J call TRBJ1-5; 7 bases fit TRBD1. The V segment lost 4 bases and the J segment 2 bases; nucleotides outside the gene matches: 5. This CDR3 comprises 15 residues. CDR1 is SGHVS and CDR2 is FQNEAQ in the germline V gene. The CDR3 region is CASSYRDSRNQPQHF. Written as DNA, the CDR3 is TGTGCCAGCAGCTACCGGGACAGCCGCAATCAGCCCCAGCATTTT.

This sequence joins TRBV28 and TRBJ1-2; a possible D gene is TRBD1 (5 bases). Trimming left V 6 bases short and J 6 bases short, with 17 bases between. CDR3 length equals 14 residues. From germline, CDR1 is MDHEN and CDR2 SYDVKM. The CDR3 spells CASRTTGRTHGYTF. CDR3 nucleotides: TGTGCCAGCAGGACTACGGGGCGAACTCATGGCTACACCTTC.

This chain links TRBV6-5 with TRBJ1-2; possibly TRBD1 for D (5 bases). V was clipped by 2 bases and J by 0 bases, with 7 bases between them. From germline, CDR1 is MNHEY and CDR2 SVGAGI. The CDR3 length is 14 residues. Here the CDR3 reads CASSYGQANYGYTF. As DNA, the CDR3 is TGTGCCAGCAGTTACGGACAAGCTAACTATGGCTACACCTTC.

This chain joins TRBV7-7 and TRBJ2-1, with 8 bases matching TRBD2. The CDR3 loop spans 17 amino acids. Per germline, CDR1 SSHAT and CDR2 FNYEAQ (reference sequence). With 5 bases clipped from V and 6 bases from J, the junction kept 15 bases outside the gene matches. This CDR3 reads CASSPHLLSGGFNEQFF. CDR3 DNA: TGTGCCAGCAGCCCCCATCTTTTATCGGGGGGGTTCAATGAGCAGTTCTTC.

The chain joins TRBV6-5 to TRBJ1-3; D is unresolved. The CDR3 is made up of 16 amino acids. Germline values: CDR1 MNHEY, CDR2 SVGAGI. Trimming removed 0 bases from V and 0 bases from J, with 9 bases in between. CDR3 DNA: TGTGCCAGCAGTTACTCAGTGGTTCGCTCTGGAAACACCATATATTTT. This encodes CASSYSVVRSGNTIYF.

The chain joins TRBV28 to TRBJ2-1; D may match TRBD1 or TRBD2 (5 bases each). CDR1 is MDHEN and CDR2 is SYDVKM in the germline V gene. The CDR3 sequence is 13 residues long. V lost 6 bases to trimming and J lost 8 bases, with 14 bases between them. CDR3 DNA: TGTGCCAGCAGCGGGGCTAGGGGCTATGAGCAGTTCTTC. Translating it yields CASSGARGYEQFF.

The rearrangement uses TRBV7-9 and TRBJ1-1, with D perhaps TRBD1 (6 bases). The CDR3 sequence is 13 residues long. Trimming left V 5 bases short and J 5 bases short, with 12 bases between. Looked up from germline, CDR1 is SEHNR and CDR2 is FQNEAQ (reference sequence). The CDR3 loop is CASSHNRETEAFF. In DNA, the CDR3 is TGTGCCAGCAGCCATAACAGGGAAACTGAAGCTTTCTTT.

The chain uses TRBV19 and TRBJ2-3, with D possibly being TRBD2 (5 bases). Trimming shortened V by 8 bases and J by 4 bases, and 22 bases separated the two germline ends. CDR3 length: 16 residues. Germline V CDR1 and CDR2: LNHDA, SQIVND (reference sequence). The CDR3 region has the DNA TGTGCCAGTCCCCTGATGGGAGACCCGAAGTCAGATACGCAGTATTTT. Amino acids: CASPLMGDPKSDTQYF.

In this sample, this clone turned up once. Other DNA variants within this sample encode the same CDR3. The chain combines TRBV2 with TRBJ2-5; the D is unclear. The CDR3 sequence is 13 residues long. CDR1 and CDR2 (germline): SNHLY, FYNNEI. Trimming removed 5 bases at V and 3 bases at J, with 10 bases between. CDR3 sequence (DNA): TGTGCCAGCAGTAGGACGGGCGAAGAGACCCAGTACTTC. Encoded protein: CASSRTGEETQYF.

This rearrangement joins TRBV28 to TRBJ1-5; D unclear. With 5 bases removed from V and 2 bases from J, the gap between germline ends came to 7 bases. The germline CDR1 and CDR2 sequences are MDHEN and SYDVKM. The CDR3 extends over 13 amino acids. DNA for the CDR3: TGTGCCAGCAGTGGGCTGGGCAATCAGCCCCAGCATTTT. Protein product: CASSGLGNQPQHF.

This chain links TRBV18 with TRBJ2-7; the D gene is possibly TRBD2 (5 bases). CDR1 is KGHSH and CDR2 is LQKENI in the germline V gene. V lost 0 bases and J lost 2, with 11 bases in between. The CDR3 contains 15 residues. This chain's CDR3 is CASSPPSVGTYEQYF. The CDR3 DNA is TGTGCCAGCTCACCACCAAGCGTCGGGACCTACGAGCAGTACTTC.

J is TRBJ1-4 and V is TRBV10-3; tentative D call: TRBD1 (6 bases). CDR1 is ENHRY, CDR2 SYGVKD, per germline. The CDR3 sequence is 14 residues long. V was pared by 3 bases and J by 8 bases, with 13 bases between. DNA for the CDR3: TGTGCCATCAGTGAAGGGGGGAGTGGAGAAAAACTGTTTTTT. It codes for CAISEGGSGEKLFF.

This clone was detected many times. The chain recombines TRBV5-1 with TRBJ2-5, with TRBD1 matching over 8 bases. Trimming removed 0 bases from V and 5 bases from J; junction bases left unmatched: 6. The CDR3 covers 15 residues. Germline V CDR1 and CDR2: SGHRS, YFSETQ. DNA for the CDR3: TGCGCCAGCAGCTTGGACGGGACAGGCCTTGAGACCCAGTACTTC. This codes for CASSLDGTGLETQYF.

The chain combines TRBV27 with TRBJ2-7, with a tentative D call TRBD2 (6 bases). The ends were cut back, 5 bases at V and 4 bases at J, with 15 bases in the middle. Germline CDR1 MNHEY, CDR2 SMNVEV (reference sequence). This CDR3 comprises 14 residues. Here the CDR3 reads CASSPGGRGYEQYF. CDR3 nucleotides: TGTGCCAGCAGTCCGGGCGGGCGGGGTTACGAGCAGTACTTC.